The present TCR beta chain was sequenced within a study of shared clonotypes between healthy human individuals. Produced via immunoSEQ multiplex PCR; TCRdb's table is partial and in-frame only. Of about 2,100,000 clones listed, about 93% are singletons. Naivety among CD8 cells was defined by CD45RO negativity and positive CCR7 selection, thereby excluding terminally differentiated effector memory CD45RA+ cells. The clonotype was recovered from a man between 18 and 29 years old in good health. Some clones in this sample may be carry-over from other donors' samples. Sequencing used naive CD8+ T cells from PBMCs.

The CDR3 nucleotides read TGCAGCGTTGAAGGAGTTAGCGGGAGGATGTACAATGAGCAGTTCTTC. Protein product: CSVEGVSGRMYNEQFF. The chain carries TRBV29-1 and TRBJ2-1; 10 positions match TRBD2. CDR1 and CDR2 (germline): SQVTM, ANQGSEA. This CDR3 comprises 16 residues. V lost 1 base to trimming and J lost 4 bases; unmatched junction nucleotides: 7.